Presented here are 11 T cell receptor beta chains from one specimen sequenced in a study of shared clonotypes between healthy human individuals. Measured with immunoSEQ multiplex PCR; TCRdb has only the in-frame clones, and not every one. The sample lists some 2,500,000 clones; roughly 93% were seen once. Input material: naive CD4+ T cells from PBMCs. Subset reported: CD45RA+ positively selected. These receptors were obtained from a young man in good health. Some clones in this sample may be carry-over from other donors' samples.

The rearrangement links TRBV5-1 to TRBJ2-5; TRBD2 matches at 7 bases. Trimming at V came to 8 bases and at J to 2 bases, leaving 6 bases not matched to a gene. Germline CDR1 and CDR2: SGHRS and YFSETQ. CDR3 length: 13 residues. CDR3 bases: TGCGCCAGTCACCGGGACTATCAAGAGACCCAGTACTTC. It is translated as CASHRDYQETQYF. The entire variable domain, with the rest obtained from reference TRBV5-1 and TRBJ2-5, is as follows: KAGVTQTPRYLIKTRGQQVTLSCSPISGHRSVSWYQQTPGQGLQFLFEYFSETQRNKGNFPGRFSGRQFSNSRSEMNVSTLELGDSALYLCASHRDYQETQYFGPGTRLLVL.

This chain links TRBV11-2 with TRBJ2-2; D possibly corresponds to TRBD1 (5 bases). This CDR3 is 15 amino acids long. The ends were cut back, 5 bases at V and 6 bases at J, with 16 bases in the middle. Germline assignment: CDR1 SGHAT and CDR2 FQNNGV. The CDR3 sequence is CASSALGAVAGELFF. In DNA form, the CDR3 reads TGTGCCAGCAGCGCCCTAGGGGCGGTCGCCGGGGAGCTGTTTTTT.

The J gene is TRBJ2-1, the V gene TRBV6-6; no firm D call. Germline V gene sequence: CDR1 MNHNY, CDR2 SVGAGI (reference sequence). Trimming took 5 bases from V and 5 from J, leaving 10 bases between them. The CDR3 has 13 residues. The CDR3 here is CASSQRGDNEQFF. The CDR3 DNA reads as TGTGCCAGCAGTCAGCGTGGGGACAATGAGCAGTTCTTC.

The chain uses TRBV5-6 and TRBJ2-3; perhaps D is TRBD1 or TRBD2 (5 bases each). This CDR3 comprises 15 residues. V was trimmed by 5 bases and J by 1 base, leaving 14 bases between them. Germline V CDR1 and CDR2: SGHDT, YYEEEE. CDR3 nucleotides: TGTGCCAGCAGTAGGATCCGGGACGGCACAGATACGCAGTATTTT. Residues: CASSRIRDGTDTQYF.

The chain uses TRBV11-3 and TRBJ2-7; D perhaps matches TRBD2 (6 bases). The germline V and J ends were trimmed by 3 bases and 5 bases, with 23 bases remaining between them. Germline CDR1 and CDR2: SGHNT and YENEEA. This CDR3 has 17 residues. CDR3 coding DNA: TGTGCCAGCAGCTTTATCCCGCAAGATGTCGGGGGACACGAGCAGTACTTC. This encodes CASSFIPQDVGGHEQYF.

This chain links TRBV28 with TRBJ1-2; D not certain. The length of the CDR3 is 13 residues. Germline assignment: CDR1 MDHEN and CDR2 SYDVKM. Trimming pared 1 base from V and 8 bases from J, leaving 11 bases between. The CDR3 region has the DNA TGTGCCAGCAGTTTATCGGTGCTGGACGGCTACACCTTC. This encodes CASSLSVLDGYTF.

Here the CDR3 DNA reads TGCGCCAGCAGCCCAGTGACCCGACGGGAGACCCAGTACTTC. Translated: CASSPVTRRETQYF. This chain joins TRBV4-1 and TRBJ2-5; D remains ambiguous. Trimming left V 4 bases short and J 5 bases short, with 14 bases between. The CDR3 sequence is 14 residues long. Germline V gene sequence: CDR1 MGHRA, CDR2 YSYEKL.

Concerning this clone itself: Other DNA sequences in this sample translate to the same CDR3. V gene TRBV28 combines with J gene TRBJ2-5; D may be TRBD2 (6 bases). Germline V CDR1 and CDR2: MDHEN, SYDVKM. Trimming took off 3 bases at V and 5 bases at J, with 10 bases between the two ends. The CDR3 is 13 residues long. The CDR3 nucleotides are TGTGCCAGCAGTTTCGGCGGGGCGGAGACCCAGTACTTC. Protein: CASSFGGAETQYF.

The chain couples TRBV18 to TRBJ2-5, with D hard to call. The length of the CDR3 is 14 residues. Trimming removed 3 bases at V and 4 bases at J, with 12 bases between. The germline V gene encodes CDR1 KGHSH and CDR2 LQKENI. The CDR3 DNA follows: TGTGCCAGCTCACCGGTGGCAGCAGGAGAGACCCAGTACTTC. Translation gives CASSPVAAGETQYF. Filled out from reference TRBV18 and TRBJ2-5, the complete variable domain reads NAGVMQNPRHLVRRRGQEARLRCSPMKGHSHVYWYRQLPEEGLKFMVYLQKENIIDESGMPKERFSAEFPKEGPSILRIQQVVRGDSAAYFCASSPVAAGETQYFGPGTRLLVL.

The chain employs TRBV10-3 and TRBJ1-1; D possibly corresponds to TRBD1 (5 bases). The CDR3 totals 12 residues. Germline V gives CDR1 ENHRY, CDR2 SYGVKD. V was shortened by 8 bases and J by 4 bases, with 11 bases between the two germline ends. CDR3 in DNA: TGTGCCATCGGCCACGGGGGCACTGAAGCTTTCTTT. It is translated as CAIGHGGTEAFF.

The V and J genes are TRBV6-1 and TRBJ2-3; 8 nucleotides agree with TRBD1. V lost 2 bases, J lost 4 bases, and 8 bases stayed unmatched. Looked up from germline, CDR1 is MNHNS and CDR2 is SASEGT. This CDR3 is 16 amino acids long. This chain's CDR3 is CASSEFAQGVPDTQYF. Written as DNA, the CDR3 is TGTGCCAGCAGTGAATTTGCACAGGGGGTACCAGATACGCAGTATTTT.